Presented here are 7 T cell receptor beta chains from one specimen sequenced in a study of CD8 T cells in ankylosing spondylitis. Study-wide points: The study identified a TCR beta motif of fewer than 10 highly homologous variants that appeared characteristic of ankylosing spondylitis blood.

These TCRs' antigens remain unknown. TCRdb independently ran MiXCR on the 5' RACE reads; one entry per CDR3 protein. Of around 540,000 distinct CDR3 sequences in the sample, more than 9.5% are singletons; the top ten hold about 6.5%. Sequenced input: blood, either unsorted or a sorted T cell fraction (not recorded which). Receptors were obtained from a male donor with ankylosing spondylitis.

This clonotype has more than one count but fewer than ten. The CDR3 protein is CASSQATGEQYF. As DNA, the CDR3 is TGTGCCAGCAGCCAAGCAACGGGAGAGCAGTACTTC. The chain is built from TRBV3-1 and TRBJ2-7; D might be TRBD2 (5 bases). Germline CDR1 is LGHDT and CDR2 is YNNKEL (reference sequence). Deletions cut 1 base from V and 7 bases from J, with 8 bases between. This CDR3 has 12 amino acids.

This chain links TRBV19 with TRBJ2-3; possibly TRBD1 for D (6 bases). V was trimmed by 5 bases and J by 2 bases, leaving 20 bases between them. The length of the CDR3 is 17 residues. Germline CDR1 is LNHDA and CDR2 is SQIVND (reference sequence). This CDR3 reads CASSPIGQFPYTDTQYF. As DNA, the CDR3 is TGTGCCAGTAGTCCGATCGGACAGTTCCCTTACACAGATACGCAGTATTTT.

The chain carries TRBV5-1 and TRBJ2-1; the match to TRBD2 covers 15 bases. J lost 4 bases, V lost 3 bases, and 5 bases had no gene match. The CDR3 extends over 17 amino acids. Germline V gives CDR1 SGHRS, CDR2 YFSETQ. For the CDR3, the DNA is TGCGCCAGCAGCTCCGGACTAGCGGGAGGGCTGTACAATGAGCAGTTCTTC. This gives the protein CASSSGLAGGLYNEQFF.

There are a few counts of this clonotype. The CDR3 bases are TGTGCCATCAGTGAGCTGGACAGGGGCTACGAGCAGTACTTC. This encodes CAISELDRGYEQYF. The genes are TRBV10-3 and TRBJ2-7; 9 nucleotides match TRBD1. Germline lookup yields CDR1 ENHRY and CDR2 SYGVKD. CDR3 length equals 14 residues. Trimming at V came to 2 bases and at J to 3 bases, leaving 2 bases not matched to a gene.

This clonotype has only a few counts. The rearrangement joins TRBV2 to TRBJ2-5; TRBD2 matches 10 bases. The length of the CDR3 is 13 residues. Losses at the gene ends were 7 bases for V and 4 bases for J; bases not matched to a gene: 3. CDR1 is SNHLY and CDR2 is FYNNEI in the germline V gene. The CDR3 loop is CASIRLAGETQYF. The CDR3 DNA is TGTGCCAGCATCCGACTAGCGGGAGAGACCCAGTACTTC.

The chain uses TRBV10-3 and TRBJ2-3; TRBD1 matches 8 bases. The CDR3 extends over 14 amino acids. V lost 7 bases, J lost 6 bases, and 9 bases stayed unmatched. Germline V gene sequence: CDR1 ENHRY, CDR2 SYGVKD. CDR3 bases: TGTGCCATCACCCCTCAGGGGGCGCGGGATACGCAGTATTTT. Translated, it gives CAITPQGARDTQYF.

This clonotype came up many times. The chain recombines TRBV5-1 with TRBJ1-1; D remains unclear. The CDR3 covers 13 residues. The ends were cut back, 4 bases at V and 5 bases at J, with 12 bases in the middle. Germline CDR1 SGHRS, CDR2 YFSETQ. Here the CDR3 DNA reads TGCGCCAGCAGCGCCCTTGGGGAGACTGAAGCTTTCTTT. The encoded protein is CASSALGETEAFF.